This T cell receptor (beta chain) was retrieved from a study of radiation and T cells in renal cell carcinoma. Study conclusions and caveats: Dominant CDR3 motifs occupied more repertoire in irradiated than control tumors. Intratumoral heterogeneity was not captured in these approximately 0.91 g regions.

The treatment was: treatment-naive control, cytoreductive nephrectomy. The patient's renal cell carcinoma had clear cell pathology. Control tumor donors were several females and 10 to 12 males, median age 57 years. Some clones are missing from TCRdb's copy, which holds only in-frame ones; the method was immunoSEQ multiplex PCR. The sample lists approximately 21,000 clones, 45% to 70% occurring once. Trimming shortened V by 5 bases and J by 4 bases, and 6 bases separated the two germline ends. Germline CDR1 is SGHNT and CDR2 is YENEEA. The CDR3 runs 12 residues. As concerns this clone: What it recognizes is unknown.

This receptor was identified in a human donor with renal cell carcinoma. Material: tumor tissue, obtained from a patient whose treatment was nephrectomy without radiotherapy. V gene TRBV11-3 combines with J gene TRBJ1-3; no clear D gene. The DNA of the CDR3 is TGTGCCAGCAGCCAAGAGGGAAACACCATATATTTT. Translation: CASSQEGNTIYF.